The next 21 T cell receptor beta chains were all read from a single sample in a study of regulatory T cells in long-lasting Graves disease. Library construction for TCR beta used iRepertoire HTBI primers and Arm-PCR of CDR3 regions. Using its own MiXCR run on the multiplex PCR reads, TCRdb lists one record per CDR3 protein. The sample lists around 450,000 distinct CDR3 sequences, roughly 21% occurring once. Stated time point: persistent/refractory GD, antithyroid drugs over 5 years with positive TRAb. PBMC-derived RNA was used for the TCR library. The sample consisted of peripheral blood mononuclear cells (PBMCs), taken when the disease was refractory, from a patient treated with antithyroid drugs. The receptor set was obtained from a female donor with Graves disease.

This clonotype was detected many times. This sequence joins TRBV28 and TRBJ1-1; 8 nucleotides align to TRBD1. CDR3 length equals 15 residues. Germline CDR1 MDHEN, CDR2 SYDVKM. V lost 5 bases, J lost 2 bases, and 7 bases stayed unmatched. For the CDR3, the DNA is TGTGCCAGCAGTGGAGACAGGGGATTTAACACTGAAGCTTTCTTT. Protein: CASSGDRGFNTEAFF.

At least ten counts were recorded for this clonotype. The CDR3 DNA is TGTGCCAGCAGGGGGACGGATGAAGCTTTCTTT. Protein: CASRGTDEAFF. This chain uses TRBV12-3 or TRBV12-4 with TRBJ1-1; D is possibly TRBD1 (5 bases). The ends were cut back, 6 bases at V and 7 bases at J, with 9 bases in the middle. This CDR3 region has 11 residues.

This clonotype was seen only a few times. Possible read error: a much larger clone is one base away. Given the absence of the conserved phenylalanine or tryptophan at the CDR3 end, a read error is likely. The chain combines TRBV12-3 or TRBV12-4 with TRBJ2-2; D gene ambiguous. Trimming removed 0 bases from V and 2 bases from J, with 13 bases in between. There are 17 residues in the CDR3. The CDR3 DNA is TGTGCCAGCAGTTTAGCACGTAGAAGTGTCAACACCGGGGAGCTGTTTTCT. Translating it yields CASSLARRSVNTGELFS.

A few counts support this clonotype. CDR3 coding DNA: TGTGCCAGCAGCCCAAATGACGAGCAGTACTTC. Residues: CASSPNDEQYF. The chain has TRBV7-9 and TRBJ2-7, with D hard to call. This CDR3 has 11 amino acids. Trimming pared 5 bases from V and 5 bases from J, leaving 7 bases between. Germline CDR1 and CDR2: SEHNR and FQNEAQ (reference sequence).

The CDR3 bases are TGCAGCGTTGAAGGGACGGTAGGCTTGGAGGAGACCCAGTACTTC. This gives the protein CSVEGTVGLEETQYF. The chain links TRBV29-1 to TRBJ2-5; no clear D. Deletions cut 1 base from V and 5 bases from J, with 17 bases between. Per the germline V gene, CDR1 is SQVTM and CDR2 is ANQGSEA. This CDR3 region has 15 residues.

The rearrangement joins TRBV9 to TRBJ2-7; 8 nucleotides align to TRBD1. Trimming removed 4 bases from V and 6 bases from J; junction bases left unmatched: 9. The CDR3 loop spans 14 amino acids. Germline V gene sequence: CDR1 SGDLS, CDR2 YYNGEE. The CDR3: CASSPLGTGGEQYF. CDR3 DNA: TGTGCCAGCAGCCCCCTCGGGACAGGTGGCGAGCAGTACTTC.

This clonotype was seen more than once but under ten times. This chain joins TRBV28 and TRBJ2-2; D unresolved. Germline V gene lookup returns CDR1 MDHEN and CDR2 SYDVKM. CDR3 length: 18 residues. V was cut by 3 bases and J by 2 bases, with 19 bases left in between. The CDR3 reads CASSFHLLSAVNTGELFF. The CDR3 DNA reads as TGTGCCAGCAGTTTCCACCTCCTAAGCGCTGTAAACACCGGGGAGCTGTTTTTT. The whole variable domain, filled in from reference TRBV28 and TRBJ2-2, reads DVKVTQSSRYLVKRTGEKVFLECVQDMDHENMFWYRQDPGLGLRLIYFSYDVKMKEKGDIPEGYSVSREKKERFSLILESASTNQTSMYLCASSFHLLSAVNTGELFFGEGSRLTVL.

This clonotype was detected many times. The chain has TRBV2 and TRBJ1-5; D is possibly TRBD1 (6 bases). This CDR3 region has 17 residues. V lost 4 bases, J lost 0 bases, and 16 bases lay in between. From germline, CDR1 is SNHLY and CDR2 FYNNEI. The CDR3 sequence is CASSATGQPYSNQPQHF. As DNA, the CDR3 is TGTGCCAGCAGTGCCACAGGACAGCCTTATAGCAATCAGCCCCAGCATTTT.

The chain employs TRBV7-2 and TRBJ2-3; D uncertain. This CDR3 contains 12 residues. In germline, CDR1 is SGHTA, CDR2 FQGNSA. V was clipped by 1 base and J by 5 bases, with 4 bases between them. CDR3 in amino acids: CASSLGEDTQYF. The CDR3 nucleotides read TGTGCCAGCAGCTTAGGAGAAGATACGCAGTATTTT.

The rearrangement links TRBV29-1 to TRBJ2-7; D remains unclear. Trimming pared 0 bases from V and 3 bases from J, leaving 12 bases between. This CDR3 comprises 14 residues. Germline CDR1 is SQVTM and CDR2 is ANQGSEA. This CDR3 reads CSVEEKGSGYEQYF. CDR3 sequence (DNA): TGCAGCGTTGAAGAAAAGGGTTCGGGCTACGAGCAGTACTTC.

CDR3 DNA: TGTGCCAGCACCCTTATGGCATCGAGGACCTACGAGCAGTACTTC. Residues: CASTLMASRTYEQYF. V and J are TRBV6-2 or TRBV6-3 and TRBJ2-7; D unclear. V was trimmed by 7 bases and J by 2 bases, leaving 18 bases between them. The CDR3 runs to 15 residues. Looked up from germline, CDR1 is MNHEY and CDR2 is SVGEGT.

This clonotype was detected ten times or more. One junction end disagrees with the germline gene, perhaps due to a read error. The chain recombines TRBV12-3 or TRBV12-4 with TRBJ1-4; no reliable D call. CDR3 size: 12 residues. In nucleotides, the CDR3 is TGTGCCAGCAGTTTAGAAGGGCGACGGCCCTATTTT. It translates to CASSLEGRRPYF.

To note about this clonotype: This likely reflects a read error, since a far larger clone is one base away. The chain recombines TRBV6-1 with TRBJ1-1; 9 bases match TRBD1. The germline V gene encodes CDR1 MNHNS and CDR2 SASEGT. This CDR3 region has 14 residues. V lost 5 bases and J lost 3; bases outside the gene matches: 4. CDR3 amino acids: CASSHRGRDTEAFF. The CDR3, as DNA: TGTGCCAGCAGTCACAGGGGGCGCGACACTGAAGCTTTCTTT.

The chain joins TRBV7-2 to TRBJ1-1; D gene ambiguous. Trimming left V 4 bases short and J 8 bases short, with 17 bases between. There are 14 residues in the CDR3. Germline CDR1 SGHTA, CDR2 FQGNSA. The CDR3 loop reads CASSWGFKQSEAFF. CDR3 DNA sequence: TGTGCCAGCAGCTGGGGATTCAAACAGAGCGAAGCTTTCTTT.

This clonotype was seen a handful of times. V usage is TRBV19 and J usage is TRBJ2-3, with no clear D. Germline V gene lookup returns CDR1 LNHDA and CDR2 SQIVND (reference sequence). The germline V and J ends were trimmed by 1 base and 3 bases, with 8 bases remaining between them. The CDR3 sequence is 14 residues long. The CDR3 region is CASSIGTSTDTQYF. The DNA for the CDR3 is TGTGCCAGTAGTATAGGGACCTCAACAGATACGCAGTATTTT.

The chain combines TRBV7-8 with TRBJ1-5; tentatively, D is TRBD1 (6 bases). Trimming removed 3 bases from V and 3 bases from J, with 15 bases in between. The CDR3 sequence is 16 residues long. Germline V gene data show CDR1 as SGHVS and CDR2 as FQNEAQ. In nucleotides, the CDR3 is TGTGCCAGCAGCTTTATGAACAGGGCACCCAATCAGCCCCAGCATTTT. Its translation: CASSFMNRAPNQPQHF.

This clonotype showed up many times. The CDR3 here is CASSSKGASQPQHF. The CDR3 DNA reads as TGTGCCAGCAGTTCCAAGGGGGCGAGTCAGCCCCAGCATTTT. The gene calls are TRBV6-5 and TRBJ1-5; 7 nucleotides agree with TRBD1. Per the germline V gene, CDR1 is MNHEY and CDR2 is SVGAGI. The ends lost 4 bases at V and 6 bases at J; junction bases unmatched: 6. The CDR3 consists of 14 residues.

This clonotype was counted many times. The chain carries TRBV6-1 and TRBJ1-5; no definite D call. V dropped 5 bases and J dropped 6 bases, with 11 bases sitting between them. The germline V gene has CDR1 MNHNS and CDR2 SASEGT. The CDR3 is 13 amino acids. The CDR3 bases are TGTGCCAGCAGTCCCCTACTCCCTCAGCCCCAGCATTTT. Translated: CASSPLLPQPQHF.

This clonotype was seen ten or more times. The CDR3 DNA is TGTGCCAGCGCACTAGCGGGAGGATATAACATTCAGTACTTC. This gives the protein CASALAGGYNIQYF. This chain connects TRBV27 to TRBJ2-4, with 12 bases aligning to TRBD2. The CDR3 runs 14 residues. Trimming took 8 bases from V and 7 from J; bases not matched to a gene: 6. Germline CDR1 is MNHEY and CDR2 is SMNVEV (reference sequence).

The table lists this clonotype with many counts. The chain has TRBV28 and TRBJ1-4; D unclear. Looked up from germline, CDR1 is MDHEN and CDR2 is SYDVKM. The CDR3 covers 13 residues. The V end lost 7 bases, the J end lost 8 bases, and 14 bases lay between the germline ends. The CDR3 sequence: CASIKGVGEKLFF. The DNA of the CDR3 is TGTGCCAGCATTAAGGGTGTTGGGGAAAAACTGTTTTTT.

This clonotype was found many times. The chain links TRBV28 to TRBJ1-2; TRBD1 agrees at 7 bases. The germline V gene encodes CDR1 MDHEN and CDR2 SYDVKM. The CDR3 sequence is 16 residues long. The V and J ends lost 4 bases and 3 bases, in that order; junction bases with no gene match: 11. CDR3 protein: CASSSVVGGRDYGYTF. In DNA form, the CDR3 reads TGTGCCAGCAGTTCGGTAGTAGGGGGCCGGGACTATGGCTACACCTTC.